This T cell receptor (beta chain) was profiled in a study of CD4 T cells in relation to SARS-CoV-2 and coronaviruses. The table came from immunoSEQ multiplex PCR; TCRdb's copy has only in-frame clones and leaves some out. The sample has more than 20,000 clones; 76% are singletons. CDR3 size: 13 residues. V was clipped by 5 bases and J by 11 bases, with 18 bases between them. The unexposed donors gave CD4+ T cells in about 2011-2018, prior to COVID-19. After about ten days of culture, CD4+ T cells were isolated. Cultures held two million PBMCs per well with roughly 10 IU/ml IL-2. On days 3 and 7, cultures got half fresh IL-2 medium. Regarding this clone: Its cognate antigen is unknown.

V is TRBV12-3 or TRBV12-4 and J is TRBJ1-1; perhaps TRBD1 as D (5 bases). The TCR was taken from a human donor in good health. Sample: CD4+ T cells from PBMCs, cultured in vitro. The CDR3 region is CASSPGRDLEAFF. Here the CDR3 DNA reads TGTGCCAGCAGTCCGGGACGGGACCTCGAGGCTTTCTTT.